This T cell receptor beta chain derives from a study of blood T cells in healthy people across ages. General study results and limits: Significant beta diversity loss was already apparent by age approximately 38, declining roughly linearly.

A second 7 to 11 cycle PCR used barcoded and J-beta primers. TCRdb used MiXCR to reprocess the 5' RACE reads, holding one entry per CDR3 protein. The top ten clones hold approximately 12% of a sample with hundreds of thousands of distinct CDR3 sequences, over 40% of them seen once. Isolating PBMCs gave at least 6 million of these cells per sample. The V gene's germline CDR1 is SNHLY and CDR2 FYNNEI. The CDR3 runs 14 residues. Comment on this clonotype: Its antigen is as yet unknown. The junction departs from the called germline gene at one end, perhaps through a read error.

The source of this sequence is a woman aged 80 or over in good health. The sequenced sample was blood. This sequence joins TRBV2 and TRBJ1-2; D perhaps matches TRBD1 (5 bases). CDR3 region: CASREALAGFGYTF. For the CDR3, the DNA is TGTGCCAGCAGGGAAGCGCTTGCAGGGTTTGGCTACACCTTC.